This passage covers 27 T cell receptor beta chains from one sample sequenced in a study of blood T cell repertoires in COVID-19. Repertoires were generated with immunoSEQ multiplex PCR, while TCRdb's copy carries only in-frame clones and drops some. The top ten clones hold around 2.1% of a sample with around 150,000 clones, around 84% of them seen once. Sequences were obtained from peripheral blood. The receptors here all came from a man aged 65 to 79 with acute or convalescent COVID-19.

The chain is built from TRBV9 and TRBJ2-5; perhaps TRBD1 as D (6 bases). The CDR3 consists of 13 residues. The germline V and J ends were trimmed by 5 bases and 1 base, with 9 bases remaining between them. Germline V gene lookup returns CDR1 SGDLS and CDR2 YYNGEE. The CDR3 bases are TGTGCCAGCAGTGTACAGGGCCAAGAGACCCAGTACTTC. Its protein product is CASSVQGQETQYF.

V usage is TRBV28 and J usage is TRBJ2-4; D is perhaps TRBD2 (6 bases). Per the germline V gene, CDR1 is MDHEN and CDR2 is SYDVKM. The CDR3 loop spans 14 amino acids. Trimming left V 6 bases short and J 7 bases short, with 16 bases between. CDR3 coding DNA: TGTGCCAGCAGCCGGACAAGGGCGGGGAACATTCAGTACTTC. Its translation: CASSRTRAGNIQYF.

With respect to this clone: The junction departs from the called germline gene at one end, perhaps through a read error. The chain recombines TRBV7-7 with TRBJ2-3; 8 bases align to TRBD1. The germline CDR1 and CDR2 sequences are SSHAT and FNYEAQ (reference sequence). The CDR3 spans 15 residues. The CDR3 sequence is CASSSQGAFTDTQYF. In nucleotides, the CDR3 is TGTGCTAGCAGCTCCCAGGGGGCGTTTACAGATACGCAGTATTTT.

This chain links TRBV5-5 with TRBJ1-5, with a weak D call TRBD1 (6 bases). CDR1 is SGHKS, CDR2 YYEKEE, per germline (reference sequence). This CDR3 contains 12 residues. V shed 4 bases and J shed 5 bases, with 7 bases lying between them. The CDR3 here is CASSKGDQPQHF. DNA of the CDR3: TGTGCCAGCAGCAAGGGGGATCAGCCCCAGCATTTT.

This chain joins TRBV15 and TRBJ2-5; TRBD1 agrees at 7 bases. There are 16 residues in the CDR3. V trimming: 6 bases; J trimming: 0 bases; junction bases outside the gene matches: 10. Germline CDR1 is LNHNV and CDR2 is YYDKDF (reference sequence). This CDR3 reads CATRPGTELYQETQYF. The CDR3 nucleotides read TGTGCCACCAGACCGGGGACAGAGCTGTACCAAGAGACCCAGTACTTC.

The chain has TRBV20-1 and TRBJ1-1; D remains ambiguous. V lost 5 bases to trimming and J lost 5 bases, with 9 bases between them. The CDR3 is made up of 11 amino acids. CDR1 is DFQATT, CDR2 SNEGSKA, per germline (reference sequence). The chain's CDR3 is CSAPPGTEAFF. The CDR3 region has the DNA TGCAGTGCTCCGCCGGGGACTGAAGCTTTCTTT.

The CDR3 here is CASSPSGKYEQYF. For the CDR3, the DNA is TGTGCCAGCTCACCATCGGGAAAATACGAGCAGTACTTC. This chain joins TRBV18 and TRBJ2-7, with D perhaps TRBD2 (5 bases). Deletions cut 2 bases from V and 4 bases from J, with 9 bases between. Germline lookup yields CDR1 KGHSH and CDR2 LQKENI. CDR3 length: 13 amino acids.

The J gene is TRBJ2-7, the V gene TRBV3-1 (or the pseudogene TRBV3-2); 7 positions match TRBD1. The CDR3 runs 12 residues. The V gene's germline CDR1 is LGHDT and CDR2 YNNKEL (reference sequence). V trimming: 7 bases; J trimming: 6 bases; junction bases outside the gene matches: 6. The CDR3 bases are TGTGCCAGCAACCTCGAGGGGGCCGAGCAGTACTTC. It codes for CASNLEGAEQYF.

The rearrangement links TRBV11-2 to TRBJ2-3; 10 bases align to TRBD2. CDR1 SGHAT and CDR2 FQNNGV come from the germline V gene. The CDR3 is made up of 14 amino acids. After removal of 1 base from V and 10 bases from J, the junction contained 5 bases not matched to a gene. This chain's CDR3 is CASSLGVAGGSQYF. DNA of the CDR3: TGTGCCAGCAGCTTAGGGGTAGCGGGGGGTTCGCAGTATTTT. The variable domain in full, completed from reference TRBV11-2 and TRBJ2-3, reads EAGVAQSPRYKIIEKRQSVAFWCNPISGHATLYWYQQILGQGPKLLIQFQNNGVVDDSQLPKDRFSAERLKGVDSTLKIQPAKLEDSAVYLCASSLGVAGGSQYFGPGTRLTVL.

The J gene is TRBJ2-6, the V gene TRBV25-1; a weak D match, TRBD1 (5 bases). CDR1 MGHDK and CDR2 SYGVNS come from the germline V gene. The CDR3 sequence is 17 residues long. Trimming left V 7 bases short and J 0 bases short, with 16 bases between. CDR3 loop: CASTNQGTISGANVLTF. The CDR3 region has the DNA TGTGCCAGCACGAATCAGGGTACTATCTCTGGGGCCAACGTCCTGACTTTC.

The chain employs TRBV19 and TRBJ2-2; D may be TRBD2 (6 bases). Trimming cost V 7 bases and J 6 bases, with 12 bases left between them. Germline CDR1 is LNHDA and CDR2 is SQIVND (reference sequence). There are 13 residues in the CDR3. CDR3 DNA: TGTGCCAGTAATTGGGGGGAAGCCGGGGAGCTGTTTTTT. It translates to CASNWGEAGELFF.

This clone is a singleton in its sample. The rearrangement uses TRBV5-1 and TRBJ1-5; 10 bases match TRBD1. V shed 4 bases and J 5 bases; nucleotides not matched to a gene: 3. Germline CDR1 and CDR2: SGHRS and YFSETQ. The CDR3 is 14 residues long. The CDR3 region has the DNA TGCGCCAGCAGCCCTGGACAGGGGGATCAGCCCCAGCATTTT. Translated: CASSPGQGDQPQHF.

Concerning this clone: No conserved phenylalanine or tryptophan is present at the end of the CDR3, so a read error is the likely explanation. The DNA is omitted, as the CDR3 cannot be located on it reliably, and the CDR3 follows TCRdb's listing. This chain joins TRBV6-5 and TRBJ1-5; the table's D gene call, TRBD1, was not cross checked with the DNA. The CDR3 contains 12 residues when both ends are counted. Germline values: CDR1 MNHEY, CDR2 SVGAGI. This CDR3 is CASSYAGDIPFV.

V gene TRBV5-1 combines with J gene TRBJ2-2; D is unresolved. The CDR3 loop spans 15 amino acids. Germline V lookup: CDR1 SGHRS, CDR2 YFSETQ. The germline V and J ends were trimmed by 1 base and 0 bases, with 7 bases remaining between them. In DNA form, the CDR3 reads TGCGCCAGCAGCTTGAGGCAGGCGAACACCGGGGAGCTGTTTTTT. Protein product: CASSLRQANTGELFF.

This chain connects TRBV6-5 to TRBJ2-1, with a possible D match to TRBD2 (5 bases). This CDR3 is built from 13 residues. Germline values: CDR1 MNHEY, CDR2 SVGAGI. V lost 7 bases to trimming and J lost 6 bases, with 13 bases between them. CDR3 region: CASTEGSVNEQFF. In nucleotides, the CDR3 is TGTGCCAGCACCGAGGGTAGCGTCAATGAGCAGTTCTTC.

This sequence joins TRBV10-1 and TRBJ2-5; 8 bases agree with TRBD2. CDR1 and CDR2 from the germline V gene are WNHNN and SYGVQD (reference sequence). The trim removed 1 base at V and 4 bases at J, leaving 5 bases unmatched. The CDR3 is made up of 15 amino acids. CDR3 DNA: TGCGCCAGCAGTGAGTTGCGAGCGGGAGTAGAGACCCAGTACTTC. The encoded protein is CASSELRAGVETQYF.

This sequence joins TRBV28 and TRBJ1-5, with TRBD1 matching over 8 bases. V lost 6 bases to trimming and J lost 6 bases; unmatched junction nucleotides: 10. The CDR3 spans 15 residues. The germline V gene encodes CDR1 MDHEN and CDR2 SYDVKM. The CDR3 loop reads CASSPSGQGSQPQHF. CDR3 DNA: TGTGCCAGCAGCCCCTCCGGACAGGGCTCTCAGCCCCAGCATTTT.

This clone was detected only once. The chain has TRBV7-6 and TRBJ2-2, with 8 positions matching TRBD1. CDR1 and CDR2 from the germline V gene are SGHVS and FNYEAQ. V gave up 8 bases and J gave up 6 bases; unmatched junction bases: 14. This CDR3 comprises 16 residues. For the CDR3, the DNA is TGTGCCAGCCGCACTTCCGGGACAGGAGTTCCCGGGGAGCTGTTTTTT. Translation gives CASRTSGTGVPGELFF.

This clone showed up just once. The chain has TRBV5-1 and TRBJ1-5; tentatively, D is TRBD1 (5 bases). V lost 0 bases and J lost 6, with 13 bases in between. Germline assignment: CDR1 SGHRS and CDR2 YFSETQ. This CDR3 contains 15 residues. The CDR3 loop reads CASSLAPDNGQPQHF. CDR3 nucleotides: TGCGCCAGCAGCTTGGCCCCGGACAACGGTCAGCCCCAGCATTTT.

The chain is built from TRBV19 and TRBJ1-5; D might be TRBD1 (5 bases). The CDR3 is made up of 14 amino acids. In germline, CDR1 is LNHDA, CDR2 SQIVND (reference sequence). V was trimmed by 6 bases and J by 3 bases, leaving 12 bases between them. The CDR3 spells CASSLQGANQPQHF. The CDR3 DNA follows: TGTGCCAGTAGCCTCCAGGGTGCCAATCAGCCCCAGCATTTT.

The chain couples TRBV24-1 to TRBJ1-1; TRBD1 matches 8 bases. J was trimmed by 11 bases and V by 4 bases; bases with no gene match: 5. This CDR3 spans 12 amino acids. Germline values: CDR1 KGHDR, CDR2 SFDVKD. The CDR3 sequence is CATSDQGARAFF. The CDR3 bases are TGTGCCACCAGTGACCAGGGGGCGAGGGCTTTCTTT.

The rearrangement links TRBV6-1 to TRBJ2-1; 9 bases are shared with TRBD2. Germline V CDR1 and CDR2: MNHNS, SASEGT. This CDR3 has 15 amino acids. The V and J ends lost 2 bases and 4 bases, in that order; junction bases with no gene match: 3. DNA for the CDR3: TGTGCCAGCAGTGAAAATCTAGCGGGGTACAATGAGCAGTTCTTC. Protein product: CASSENLAGYNEQFF.

This clone was picked up one time. The rearrangement joins TRBV1 to TRBJ2-7; TRBD1 is taken as the D call from the table, unchecked against the DNA. TRBV1 is a documented pseudogene. The CDR3 runs to 16 residues. Here the CDR3 reads CTSSHTGQGDSYEQYF. CDR3 bases: TGCACCAGCAGCCACACAGGACAGGGTGATTCCTACGAGCAGTACTTC.

This chain connects TRBV5-6 to TRBJ1-6, with a weak D call TRBD1 (5 bases). Germline V gene lookup returns CDR1 SGHDT and CDR2 YYEEEE. With 5 bases removed from V and 3 bases from J, the gap between germline ends came to 15 bases. The CDR3 sequence is 16 residues long. The CDR3 loop is CASSGARADYNSPLHF. CDR3 DNA sequence: TGTGCCAGCAGTGGGGCAAGGGCTGACTATAATTCACCCCTCCACTTT. Supplemented by reference TRBV5-6 and TRBJ1-6, the full variable domain reads DAGVTQSPTHLIKTRGQQVTLRCSPKSGHDTVSWYQQALGQGPQFIFQYYEEEERQRGNFPDRFSGHQFPNYSSELNVNALLLGDSALYLCASSGARADYNSPLHFGNGTRLTVT.

The chain joins TRBV9 to TRBJ2-1; the match to TRBD2 covers 7 bases. CDR1 and CDR2 from the germline V gene are SGDLS and YYNGEE. Trimming removed 0 bases from V and 1 base from J; junction bases left unmatched: 4. The CDR3 runs 16 residues. The CDR3 nucleotides read TGTGCCAGCAGCGTAGGATCTAGCGGATCCTACAATGAGCAGTTCTTC. Amino acids: CASSVGSSGSYNEQFF.

The chain is built from TRBV3-1 (or the pseudogene TRBV3-2) and TRBJ2-1; 14 nucleotides line up with TRBD2. V lost 5 bases and J lost 10; bases outside the gene matches: 4. CDR1 LGHDT and CDR2 YNNKEL come from the germline V gene (reference sequence). The CDR3 spans 14 residues. Here the CDR3 DNA reads TGTGCCAGCAGCGGGGGACTAGCGGGGGTAGAGCAGTTCTTC. Translated, it gives CASSGGLAGVEQFF.

The CDR3 nucleotides are TGTGCCAGCAGCTTGGGTGCGGGTTCAACTAATGAAAAACTGTTTTTT. This gives the protein CASSLGAGSTNEKLFF. The chain employs TRBV5-5 and TRBJ1-4; D gene ambiguous. The CDR3 loop spans 16 amino acids. The V gene lost 0 bases and the J gene lost 0 bases, with 9 bases spanning the gap. CDR1 is SGHKS and CDR2 is YYEKEE in the germline V gene (reference sequence).